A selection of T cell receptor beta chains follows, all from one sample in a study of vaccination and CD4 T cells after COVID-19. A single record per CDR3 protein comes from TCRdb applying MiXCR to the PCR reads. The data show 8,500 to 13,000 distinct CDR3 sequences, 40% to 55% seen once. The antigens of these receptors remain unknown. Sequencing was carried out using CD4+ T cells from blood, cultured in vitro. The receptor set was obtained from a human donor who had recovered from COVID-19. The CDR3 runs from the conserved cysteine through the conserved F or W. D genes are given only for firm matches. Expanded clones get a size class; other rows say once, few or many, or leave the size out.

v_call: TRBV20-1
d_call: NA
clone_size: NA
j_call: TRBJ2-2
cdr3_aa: CSARSNTVTGELFF
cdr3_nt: TGCAGTGCTAGGTCCAATACGGTAACCGGGGAGCTGTTTTTT

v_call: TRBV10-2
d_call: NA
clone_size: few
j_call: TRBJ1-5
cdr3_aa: CASSEPGPQPQHF
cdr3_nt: TGCGCCAGCAGTGAGCCGGGACCTCAGCCCCAGCATTTT

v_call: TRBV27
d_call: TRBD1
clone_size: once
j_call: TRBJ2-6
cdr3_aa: CASSLKGAYLSGANVLTF
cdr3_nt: TGTGCCAGCAGTTTAAAGGGGGCCTACCTCTCTGGGGCCAACGTCCTGACTTTC

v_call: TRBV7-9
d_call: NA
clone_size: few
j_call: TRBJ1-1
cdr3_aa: CASSYGGTEAFF
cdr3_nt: TGTGCCAGCAGCTATGGCGGAACTGAAGCTTTCTTT

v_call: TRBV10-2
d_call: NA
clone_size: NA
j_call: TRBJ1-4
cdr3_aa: CASTTGIRGGEKLFF
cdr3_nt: TGCGCCAGCACGACGGGGATCAGGGGCGGTGAAAAACTGTTTTTT

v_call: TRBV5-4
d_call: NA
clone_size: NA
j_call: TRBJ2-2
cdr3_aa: CASSPSTVMNTGELFF
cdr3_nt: TGTGCCAGCAGCCCATCGACAGTTATGAACACCGGGGAGCTGTTTTTT

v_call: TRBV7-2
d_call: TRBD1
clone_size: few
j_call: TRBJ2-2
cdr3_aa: CASSLRTGATGELFF
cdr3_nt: TGTGCCAGCAGCTTAAGAACAGGGGCCACCGGGGAGCTGTTTTTT

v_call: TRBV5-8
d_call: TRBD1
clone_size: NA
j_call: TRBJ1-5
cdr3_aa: CASTLPGTGIQPQHF
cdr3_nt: TGTGCCAGCACCTTGCCCGGGACAGGGATACAGCCCCAGCATTTT

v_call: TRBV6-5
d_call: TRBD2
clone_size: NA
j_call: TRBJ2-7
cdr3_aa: CASSYSAGGNYNEQYF
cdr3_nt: TGTGCCAGCAGTTACTCGGCGGGGGGGAACTACAATGAGCAGTACTTC

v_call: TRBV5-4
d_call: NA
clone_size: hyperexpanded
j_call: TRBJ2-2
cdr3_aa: CASSLEFQAGELFF
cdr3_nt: TGTGCCAGCAGCTTGGAATTCCAGGCCGGGGAGCTGTTTTTT

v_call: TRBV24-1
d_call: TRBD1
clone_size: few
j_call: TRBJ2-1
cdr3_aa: CATSDNRGRINEQFF
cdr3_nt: TGTGCCACCAGTGACAACAGGGGGCGAATCAATGAGCAGTTCTTC

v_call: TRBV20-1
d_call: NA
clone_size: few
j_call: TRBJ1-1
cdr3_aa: CSARNNREGTEAFF
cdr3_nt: TGCAGTGCTAGAAACAACAGGGAGGGGACTGAAGCTTTCTTT

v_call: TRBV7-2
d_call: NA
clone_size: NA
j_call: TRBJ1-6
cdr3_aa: CASSPVYYNSPLHF
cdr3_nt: TGTGCCAGCAGCCCCGTTTATTATAATTCACCCCTCCACTTT

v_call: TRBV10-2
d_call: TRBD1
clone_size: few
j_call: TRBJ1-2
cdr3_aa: CASATFDRGPGYTF
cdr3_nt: TGCGCCAGCGCCACCTTCGACAGGGGGCCTGGCTACACCTTC

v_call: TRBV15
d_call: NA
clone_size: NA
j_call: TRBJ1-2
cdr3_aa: CATSRDQVGGYTF
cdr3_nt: TGTGCCACCAGCAGAGATCAGGTGGGAGGCTACACCTTC

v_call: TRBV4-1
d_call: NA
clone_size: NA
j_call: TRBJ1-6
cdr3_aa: CASSQDPQGSSSYNSPLHF
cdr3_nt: TGCGCCAGCAGCCAAGATCCCCAGGGCTCGAGCTCCTATAATTCACCCCTCCACTTT

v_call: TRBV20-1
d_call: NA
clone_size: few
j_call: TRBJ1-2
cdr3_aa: CSARDVVGLTNYGYTF
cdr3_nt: TGCAGTGCTAGAGATGTAGTAGGGCTTACTAACTATGGCTACACCTTC

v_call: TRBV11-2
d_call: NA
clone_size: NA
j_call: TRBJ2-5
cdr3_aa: CASSRSPGQETQYF
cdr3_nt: TGTGCCAGCAGCCGTTCTCCGGGGCAGGAGACCCAGTACTTC

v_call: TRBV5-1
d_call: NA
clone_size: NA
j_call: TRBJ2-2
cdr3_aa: CASSLVAGNAGELFF
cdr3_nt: TGCGCCAGCAGCTTGGTGGCAGGGAATGCCGGGGAGCTGTTTTTT

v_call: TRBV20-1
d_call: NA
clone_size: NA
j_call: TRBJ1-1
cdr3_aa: CSARDGAGVTEAFF
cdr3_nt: TGCAGTGCTAGAGACGGGGCAGGGGTAACTGAAGCTTTCTTT

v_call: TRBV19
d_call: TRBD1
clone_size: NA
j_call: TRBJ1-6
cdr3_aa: CASSARTGYNSPLHF
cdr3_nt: TGTGCCAGTAGTGCGCGGACAGGTTATAATTCACCCCTCCACTTT

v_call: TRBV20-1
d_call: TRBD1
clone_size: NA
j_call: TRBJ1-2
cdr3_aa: CSAGGTGGGYTF
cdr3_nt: TGCAGTGCTGGAGGGACAGGGGGTGGCTACACCTTC

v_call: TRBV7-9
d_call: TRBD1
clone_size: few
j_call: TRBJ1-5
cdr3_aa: CASSSSGTGIEPQHF
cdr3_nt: TGTGCCAGCAGCTCAAGTGGGACAGGTATTGAGCCCCAGCATTTT

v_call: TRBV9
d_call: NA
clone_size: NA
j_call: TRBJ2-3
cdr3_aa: CASSLLRSSTDTQYF
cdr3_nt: TGTGCCAGCAGCCTCTTGCGCTCTAGCACAGATACGCAGTATTTT